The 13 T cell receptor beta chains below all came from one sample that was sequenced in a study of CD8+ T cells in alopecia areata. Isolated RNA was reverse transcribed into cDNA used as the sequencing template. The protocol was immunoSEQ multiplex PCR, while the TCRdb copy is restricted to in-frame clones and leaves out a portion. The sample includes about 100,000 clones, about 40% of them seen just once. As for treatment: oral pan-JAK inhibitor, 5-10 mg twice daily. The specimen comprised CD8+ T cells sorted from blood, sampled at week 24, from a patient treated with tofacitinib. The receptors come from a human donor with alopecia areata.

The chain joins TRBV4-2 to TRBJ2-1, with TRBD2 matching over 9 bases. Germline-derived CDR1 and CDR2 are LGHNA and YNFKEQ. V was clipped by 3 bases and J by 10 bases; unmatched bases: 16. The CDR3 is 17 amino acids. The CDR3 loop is CASSQTLAGEGYGEQFF. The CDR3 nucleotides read TGTGCCAGCAGCCAGACATTAGCGGGAGAGGGCTATGGGGAGCAGTTCTTC.

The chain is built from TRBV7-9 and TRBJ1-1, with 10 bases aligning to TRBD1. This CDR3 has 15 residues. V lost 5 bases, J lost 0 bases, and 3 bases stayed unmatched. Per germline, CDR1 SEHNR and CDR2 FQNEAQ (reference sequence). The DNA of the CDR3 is TGTGCCAGCAGCCGTGGGACAGGGGTGAACACTGAAGCTTTCTTT. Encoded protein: CASSRGTGVNTEAFF.

This CDR3 reads CASSRQERQVETQYF. DNA for the CDR3: TGTGCCAGCAGCCGCCAAGAAAGGCAGGTGGAGACCCAGTACTTC. This rearrangement joins TRBV9 to TRBJ2-5; D is unresolved. Germline V gene data show CDR1 as SGDLS and CDR2 as YYNGEE. The CDR3 spans 15 residues. V was cut by 4 bases and J by 5 bases, with 18 bases left in between.

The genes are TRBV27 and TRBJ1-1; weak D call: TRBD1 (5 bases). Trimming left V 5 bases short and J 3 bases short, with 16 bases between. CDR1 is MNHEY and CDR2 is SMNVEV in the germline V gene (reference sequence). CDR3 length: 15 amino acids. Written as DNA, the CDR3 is TGTGCCAGCAGTCCAGGGATCGGTTTGGACACTGAAGCTTTCTTT. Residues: CASSPGIGLDTEAFF.

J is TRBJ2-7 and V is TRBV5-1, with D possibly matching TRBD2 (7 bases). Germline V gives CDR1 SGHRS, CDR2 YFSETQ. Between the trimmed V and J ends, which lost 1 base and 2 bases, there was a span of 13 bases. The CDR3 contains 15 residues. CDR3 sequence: CASSLRGGLTYEQYF. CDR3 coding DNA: TGCGCCAGCAGCTTGAGAGGGGGACTAACCTACGAGCAGTACTTC.

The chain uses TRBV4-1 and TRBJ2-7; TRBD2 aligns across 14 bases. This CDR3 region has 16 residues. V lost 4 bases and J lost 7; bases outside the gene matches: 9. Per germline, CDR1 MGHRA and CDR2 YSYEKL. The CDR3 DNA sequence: TGCGCCAGCAGCCTCTTCGGGACTAGCGGGAGTTGGGAGCAGTACTTC. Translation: CASSLFGTSGSWEQYF.

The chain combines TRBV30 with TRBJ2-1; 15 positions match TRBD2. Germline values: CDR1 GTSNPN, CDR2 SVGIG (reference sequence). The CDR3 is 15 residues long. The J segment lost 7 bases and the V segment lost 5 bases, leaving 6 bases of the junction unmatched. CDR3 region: CAWGGLAGGPNEQFF. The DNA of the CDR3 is TGTGCCTGGGGAGGACTAGCGGGAGGGCCAAATGAGCAGTTCTTC.

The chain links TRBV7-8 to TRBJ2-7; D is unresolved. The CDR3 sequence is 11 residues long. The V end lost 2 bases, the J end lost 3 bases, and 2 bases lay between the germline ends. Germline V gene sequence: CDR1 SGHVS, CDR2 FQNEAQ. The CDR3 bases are TGTGCCAGCAGCTTAAGCTACGAGCAGTACTTC. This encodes CASSLSYEQYF.

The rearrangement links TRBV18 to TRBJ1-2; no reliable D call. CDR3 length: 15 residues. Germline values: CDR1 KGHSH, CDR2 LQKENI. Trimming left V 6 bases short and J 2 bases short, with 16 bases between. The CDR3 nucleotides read TGTGCCAGCTCTCAGGTGGGCAATTCGAACTATGGCTACACCTTC. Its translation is CASSQVGNSNYGYTF.

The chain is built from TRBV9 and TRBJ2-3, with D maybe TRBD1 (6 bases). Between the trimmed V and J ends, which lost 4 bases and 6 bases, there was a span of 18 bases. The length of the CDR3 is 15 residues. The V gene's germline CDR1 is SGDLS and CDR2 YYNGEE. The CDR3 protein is CASSISGRDRDTQYF. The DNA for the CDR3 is TGTGCCAGCAGCATCTCGGGGCGTGACAGGGATACGCAGTATTTT.

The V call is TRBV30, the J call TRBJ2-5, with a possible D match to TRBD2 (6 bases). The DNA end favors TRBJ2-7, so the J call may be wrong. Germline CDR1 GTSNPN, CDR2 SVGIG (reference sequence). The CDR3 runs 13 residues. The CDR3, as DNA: TGTGCCTGGAGTGTCGGGGGAACCTACGAGCAGTACTTC. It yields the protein CAWSVGGTYEQYF.

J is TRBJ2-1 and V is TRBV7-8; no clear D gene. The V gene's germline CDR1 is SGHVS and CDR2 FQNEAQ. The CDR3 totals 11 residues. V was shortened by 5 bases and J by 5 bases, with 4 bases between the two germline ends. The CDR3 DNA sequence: TGTGCCAGCAGCCGTAACAATGAGCAGTTCTTC. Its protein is CASSRNNEQFF.

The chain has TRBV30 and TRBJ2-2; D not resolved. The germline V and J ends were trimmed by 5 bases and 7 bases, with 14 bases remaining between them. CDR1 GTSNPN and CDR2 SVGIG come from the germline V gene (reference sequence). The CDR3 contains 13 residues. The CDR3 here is CAWGSTASGELFF. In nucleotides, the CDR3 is TGTGCCTGGGGATCAACAGCGAGCGGGGAGCTGTTTTTT.